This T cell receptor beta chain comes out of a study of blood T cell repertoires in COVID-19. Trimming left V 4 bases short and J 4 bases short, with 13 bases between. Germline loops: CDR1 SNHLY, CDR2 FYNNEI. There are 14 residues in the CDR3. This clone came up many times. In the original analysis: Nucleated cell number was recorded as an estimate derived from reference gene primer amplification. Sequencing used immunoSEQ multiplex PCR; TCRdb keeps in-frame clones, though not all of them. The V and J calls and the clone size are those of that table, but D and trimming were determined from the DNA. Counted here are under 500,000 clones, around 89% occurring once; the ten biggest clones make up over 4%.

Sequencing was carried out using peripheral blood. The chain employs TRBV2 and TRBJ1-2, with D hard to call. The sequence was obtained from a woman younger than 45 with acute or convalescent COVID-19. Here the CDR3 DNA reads TGTGCCAGCAGTGTATCCGTCTCACTCTATGGCTACACCTTC. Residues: CASSVSVSLYGYTF. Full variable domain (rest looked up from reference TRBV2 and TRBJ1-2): EPEVTQTPSHQVTQMGQEVILRCVPISNHLYFYWYRQILGQKVEFLVSFYNNEISEKSEIFDDQFSVERPDGSNFTLKIRSTKLEDSAMYFCASSVSVSLYGYTFGSGTRLTVV.